This paragraph covers one T cell receptor beta chain sequence. Its matching antigen is unknown. With 2 bases removed from V and 7 bases from J, the gap between germline ends came to 6 bases. Germline lookup yields CDR1 SGHNT and CDR2 YYREEE (reference sequence). This CDR3 spans 11 amino acids. PCR amplification relied on 60 Vbeta primers (plus 13 Jbeta primers). TCRdb keeps only in-frame clones here, not all; method: immunoSEQ multiplex PCR. This table holds about 130,000 clones, roughly 80% found once. This sample stems from a study of cytomegalovirus exposure and HLA in healthy donors. Findings and caveats of the study: TCR beta V segments were, for the most part, productive about 87% or about 30% of the time in an earlier analysis. Analysis was carried out at a later point, and it linked a missense DCLRE1C variant to TCR beta V- and J-gene trimming.

The V and J genes are TRBV5-4 and TRBJ1-1, with D possibly being TRBD1 (5 bases). The sequence derives from a man between 18 and 29 years old in good health and CMV-seropositive. The sample taken for sequencing was PBMCs. The CDR3 region is CASSFGGEAFF. The CDR3, as DNA: TGTGCCAGCAGCTTCGGGGGTGAAGCTTTCTTT.